This T cell receptor beta chain derives from a study of T cells in Graves' hyperthyroidism and ophthalmopathy. Study-level points and caveats: Ophthalmopathy could be told apart from stable hyperthyroidism with a 13 V-J model. Peripheral blood also featured most of the thyroid clonotypes expanded above 0.001.

Fresh peripheral blood, approximately 10 ml, was the source of the PBMCs. This clonotype occurred many times. Its target is unknown. From germline, CDR1 is SQVTM and CDR2 ANQGSEA. The ends were cut back, 7 bases at V and 2 bases at J, with 20 bases in the middle. The CDR3 extends over 15 amino acids. TCR beta CDR3 region amplification was performed from RNA transcripts. An initial round of RT-PCR targeting the TCR CDR3 relied on the HTBI primer set. Each CDR3 protein gets one entry after TCRdb re-called the multiplex PCR reads with MiXCR. The sample comprises 250,000 to 350,000 distinct CDR3 sequences, about 18% of which are singletons, and approximately 60% rests with the top ten.

The genes are TRBV29-1 and TRBJ1-2; D is possibly TRBD1 (6 bases). This TCR was sampled from a woman in her sixties with Graves' ophthalmopathy. Sequenced sample: blood. The CDR3, as DNA: TGCAGCGCCAACGCCCCGGGACATAAGAACTATGGCTACACCTTC. Translated, it gives CSANAPGHKNYGYTF.